The sequence of this T cell receptor beta chain was determined in a study of blood T cells in healthy people across ages (dated by TCRdb to between 2015 and 2017). Regarding the complete study: In model experiments, template switching captured about one uniquely barcoded TCR beta cDNA molecule for every two T cells. The study measured age-related changes in TCR beta repertoire diversity using deep sequencing normalized with unique cDNA molecular identifiers. Four age groups were formed from the donors: young (average approximately 15 years), middle-aged (approximately 41), aged (over 55) and long-lived (approximately 78). For two donors (one aged 18 to 29 and one aged 80 or older), the study analyzed two additional independent replicas of 1 million unique cDNA reads from the same blood draw.

Overall study outcomes, separate from this receptor: Estimates of total diversity based on one million sequenced T cells were regarded as lower bounds and as underestimates. Observed TCR beta diversity correlated strongly with the percentage of naive T cells measured by flow cytometry. Because the CMV infection status of the donors was unknown, age-related changes in expanded clonotypes may potentially have been confounded. Compared with the aged group, more naive CD4+ T cells, fewer expanded clones and increased TCR diversity were shown by the long-lived group, suggesting age selection. As age increased, observed TCR beta diversity per million T cells dropped in a roughly linear way, and a significant reduction was already evident by age 40. Bulk unsorted PBMC profiling prevented conclusive comparison of naive and antigen-experienced compartments.

Systemically healthy Caucasian individuals from Russia, 39 in total and aged about 6 to 95 years, were included as donors. Approximately 9.3 milliliters of peripheral blood were drawn from each donor into EDTA-treated Vacutainer tubes. PBMCs were isolated by Ficoll-Paque density-gradient centrifugation, with at least 7 million obtained per sample. Total RNA, at least 6 micrograms per sample, was extracted from PBMCs with Trizol reagent. The percentages of naive CD45RAhigh/CD27high T cells were determined by flow cytometry on a PBMC aliquot from every donor. This clonotype was observed a handful of times. The antigen this receptor binds is unknown. The sample holds no much larger clone one base away, and base qualities are not on file. The junction carries 6 bases between V and J, which are trimmed by 3 bases and 1 base respectively. The CDR3 runs 12 amino acids, cysteine and phenylalanine included. Solely the CDR3 DNA is kept, with 36 bases framed from the first base. CDR1 and CDR2, looked up from the germline V gene (reference sequence), are DFQATT and SNEGSKA.

The protocol used for the library was 5' RACE. Sequencing relied on an Illumina HiSeq 2500. A second PCR of about 6 to 11 cycles was performed with a sample-barcoded 5' primer and a J-beta primer mix. A template-switch 5' adaptor carrying 12 random nucleotides introduced a unique molecular identifier onto each TCR beta cDNA molecule. Each sample yielded at least 2.5 million CDR3-containing paired-end reads. The Mint cDNA synthesis kit, primed by a TRBC-specific oligonucleotide, was used to synthesize first-strand cDNA from all RNA. After uracil-DNA glycosylase treatment, a first 18-cycle PCR used universal primers M1SS and BC2_uni_R on all cDNA. The study's processing was this. Each sample was normalized by randomly selecting 1 million high-quality reads, each carrying a distinct molecular identifier. Reads with shared molecular identifiers were discarded instead of being binned into consensus sequences. MiTCR, run with a Q25 quality threshold and the strictest error-elimination algorithm, handled CDR3 identification, clonotype clustering and error correction. A nonparametric unseen species model with Euler transformation was used to estimate lower-bound total TCR beta diversity. Using fastp at Q25 and MiXCR, TCRdb reprocessed the public reads and kept productive beta chains. A single entry per CDR3 protein holds the most common genes and DNA from its merged rows. Here the V and J calls rest on TCRdb's processing, not on the authors' analysis. This sample gives roughly 800,000 distinct CDR3 sequences in total; around 25% of them show up just once. The top ten hold roughly 3.8% of the sample.

These data also featured in a second study, about T cells of mothers and their children. The second paper further reports: Nine systemically healthy Caucasian individuals served as donors, namely three mothers together with their six children. cDNA synthesis used all of the extracted RNA, with 1.5 ug of RNA in each 15 ul reaction. In the second PCR, sample barcodes and 2-4 random nucleotides were introduced via the M1S primer. Each mother yielded over 9.5 million TCR beta CDR3 reads and each child roughly 3.1 million reads. Thymic selection shapes the output of TCR recombination in a similar way in related and unrelated pairs, and inherited differences have a minor effect. Normalized repertoire overlap was always slightly but never significantly higher in related than unrelated mother-child pairs. No persistent microchimeric T cell clones were detected, at a sensitivity of roughly 96 clones per million clonotypes. To look for features that set related mother-child pairs apart from unrelated individuals, the researchers ran deep NGS to compare the TCR beta repertoires of mothers and children. Mothers averaged about 40 +/- 4 years of age and children averaged about 10 +/- 4 years. After adapter ligation with NEBNext reagents, the libraries were sequenced on Illumina HiSeq 2000 with 100+100 nt paired-end reads. To avoid cross-contamination, the mother libraries and the child libraries were prepared a month apart and sequenced in separate runs. For each donor, between roughly 450,000 and 2,100,000 distinct TCR beta clonotypes were identified. Naive TCR beta clonotypes were estimated from low-frequency clonotypes matched to each donor's FACS-determined naive share, without sorting.

The sample comprised blood. This receptor was obtained from a boy younger than 18 in good health. The chain is encoded by TRBV20-1 joined to TRBJ1-2; the D gene cannot be named for sure. The CDR3 sequence is CSASKDNYGYTF. In nucleotide form, the sequence is TGCAGTGCTAGTAAAGATAACTATGGCTACACCTTC.